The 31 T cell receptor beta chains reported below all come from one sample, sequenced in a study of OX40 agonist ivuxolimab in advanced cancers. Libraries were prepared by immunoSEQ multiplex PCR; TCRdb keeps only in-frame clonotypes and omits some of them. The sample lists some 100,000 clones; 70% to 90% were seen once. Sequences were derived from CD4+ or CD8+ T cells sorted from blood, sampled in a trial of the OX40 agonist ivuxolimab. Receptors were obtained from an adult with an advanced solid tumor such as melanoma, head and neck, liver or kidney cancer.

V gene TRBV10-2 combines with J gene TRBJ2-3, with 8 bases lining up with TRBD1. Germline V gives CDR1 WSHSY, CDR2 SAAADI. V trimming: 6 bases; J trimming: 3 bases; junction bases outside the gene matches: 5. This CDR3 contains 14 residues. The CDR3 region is CASSPDRGTDTQYF. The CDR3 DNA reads TGCGCCAGCAGCCCAGACAGGGGTACAGATACGCAGTATTTT.

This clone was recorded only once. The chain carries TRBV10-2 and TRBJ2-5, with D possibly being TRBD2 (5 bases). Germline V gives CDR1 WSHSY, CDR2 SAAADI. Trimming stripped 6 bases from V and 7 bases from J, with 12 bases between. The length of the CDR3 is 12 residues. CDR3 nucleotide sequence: TGCGCCAGCAGCGCGGACTTCACGACCCAGTACTTC. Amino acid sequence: CASSADFTTQYF.

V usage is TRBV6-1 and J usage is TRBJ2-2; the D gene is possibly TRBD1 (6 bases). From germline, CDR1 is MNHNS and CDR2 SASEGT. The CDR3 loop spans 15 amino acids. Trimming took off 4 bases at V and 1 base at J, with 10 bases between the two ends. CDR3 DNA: TGTGCCAGCAGTGGTTCACAGGGGAACACCGGGGAGCTGTTTTTT. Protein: CASSGSQGNTGELFF.

CDR3 amino acids: CASSLDLWTGDNEQFF. The CDR3 coding sequence is TGTGCCAGCAGCTTAGATCTATGGACAGGGGACAATGAGCAGTTCTTC. This sequence joins TRBV11-2 and TRBJ2-1, with 9 bases identical to TRBD1. The CDR3 extends over 16 amino acids. Germline lookup yields CDR1 SGHAT and CDR2 FQNNGV. Trimming at V came to 0 bases and at J to 5 bases, leaving 5 bases not matched to a gene.

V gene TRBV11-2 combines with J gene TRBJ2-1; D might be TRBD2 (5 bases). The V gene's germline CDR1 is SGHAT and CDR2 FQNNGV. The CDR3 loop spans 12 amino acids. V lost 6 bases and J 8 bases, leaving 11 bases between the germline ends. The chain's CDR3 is CASSPGIDEQFF. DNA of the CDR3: TGTGCCAGCAGTCCGGGGATAGATGAGCAGTTCTTC.

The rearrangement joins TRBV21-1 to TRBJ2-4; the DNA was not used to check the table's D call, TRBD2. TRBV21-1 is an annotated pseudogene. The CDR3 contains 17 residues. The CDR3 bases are TGTGCCAGCATCAAGGCGGGACTAGCGGGAGGGGGCCCTTGGGCGTACTTC. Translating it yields CASIKAGLAGGGPWAYF.

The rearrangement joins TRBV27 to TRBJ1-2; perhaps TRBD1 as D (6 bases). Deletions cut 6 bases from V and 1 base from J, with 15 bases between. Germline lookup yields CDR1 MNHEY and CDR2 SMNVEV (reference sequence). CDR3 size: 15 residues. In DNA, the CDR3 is TGTGCCAGCAGCCCCGGACAGTTCTTTAACTATGGCTACACCTTC. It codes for CASSPGQFFNYGYTF.

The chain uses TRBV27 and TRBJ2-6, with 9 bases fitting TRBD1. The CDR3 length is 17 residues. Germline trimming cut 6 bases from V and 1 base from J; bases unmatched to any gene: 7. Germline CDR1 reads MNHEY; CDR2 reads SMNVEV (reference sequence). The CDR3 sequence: CASSQDRGVSGANVLTF. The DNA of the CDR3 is TGTGCCAGCAGCCAGGACAGGGGAGTTTCTGGGGCCAACGTCCTGACTTTC.

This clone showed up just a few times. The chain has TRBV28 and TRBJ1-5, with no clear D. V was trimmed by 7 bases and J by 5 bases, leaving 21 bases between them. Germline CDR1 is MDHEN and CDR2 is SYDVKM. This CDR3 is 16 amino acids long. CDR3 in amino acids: CASTPGGTAYYQPQHF. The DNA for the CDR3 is TGTGCCAGCACTCCTGGAGGCACAGCATATTATCAGCCCCAGCATTTT.

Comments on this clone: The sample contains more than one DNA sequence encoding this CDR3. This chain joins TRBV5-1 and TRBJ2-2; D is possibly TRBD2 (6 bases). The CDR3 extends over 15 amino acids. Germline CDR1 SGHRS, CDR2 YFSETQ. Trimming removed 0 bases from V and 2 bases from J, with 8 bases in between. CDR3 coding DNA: TGCGCCAGCAGCTTGGTCGCGGGAAACACCGGGGAGCTGTTTTTT. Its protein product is CASSLVAGNTGELFF.

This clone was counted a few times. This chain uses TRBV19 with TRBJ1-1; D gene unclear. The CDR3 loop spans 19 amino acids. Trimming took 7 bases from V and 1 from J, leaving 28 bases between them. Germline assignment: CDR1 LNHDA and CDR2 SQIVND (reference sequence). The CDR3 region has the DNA TGTGCCAGTATAGCCAACCCCATGGGCAGCTATCAGAAGAACACTGAAGCTTTCTTT. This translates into CASIANPMGSYQKNTEAFF.

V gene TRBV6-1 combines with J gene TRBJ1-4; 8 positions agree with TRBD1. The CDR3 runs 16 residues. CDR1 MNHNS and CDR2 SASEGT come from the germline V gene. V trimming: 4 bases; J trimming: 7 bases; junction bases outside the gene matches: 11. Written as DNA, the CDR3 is TGTGCCAGCAGTGGGACGTCGACAGGGGTTTCTGAAAAACTGTTTTTT. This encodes CASSGTSTGVSEKLFF.

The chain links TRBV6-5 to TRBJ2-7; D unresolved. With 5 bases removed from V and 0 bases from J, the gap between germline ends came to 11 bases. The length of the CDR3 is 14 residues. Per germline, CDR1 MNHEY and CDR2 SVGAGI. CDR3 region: CASSLGRFSYEQYF. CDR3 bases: TGTGCCAGCAGTCTCGGACGGTTCTCCTACGAGCAGTACTTC.

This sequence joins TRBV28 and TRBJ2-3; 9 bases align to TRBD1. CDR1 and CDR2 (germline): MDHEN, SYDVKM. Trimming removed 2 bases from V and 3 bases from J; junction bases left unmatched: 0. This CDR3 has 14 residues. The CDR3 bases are TGTGCCAGCAGTTTAGGACAGGGGACAGATACGCAGTATTTT. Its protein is CASSLGQGTDTQYF. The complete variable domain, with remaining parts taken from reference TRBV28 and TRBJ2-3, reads DVKVTQSSRYLVKRTGEKVFLECVQDMDHENMFWYRQDPGLGLRLIYFSYDVKMKEKGDIPEGYSVSREKKERFSLILESASTNQTSMYLCASSLGQGTDTQYFGPGTRLTVL.

CDR3 sequence (DNA): TGTGCCACCCGGGACAGGAACCTTGCAGATACGCAGTATTTT. Translated: CATRDRNLADTQYF. The genes are TRBV19 and TRBJ2-3; 8 nucleotides align to TRBD1. V dropped 10 bases and J dropped 4; count of bases not matched to a gene: 10. The CDR3 has 14 residues. Germline assignment: CDR1 LNHDA and CDR2 SQIVND (reference sequence). The full variable domain, in which reference TRBV19 and TRBJ2-3 provide the parts outside the CDR3, is DGGITQSPKYLFRKEGQNVTLSCEQNLNHDAMYWYRQDPGQGLRLIYYSQIVNDFQKGDIAEGYSVSREKKESFPLTVTSAQKNPTAFYLCATRDRNLADTQYFGPGTRLTVL.

The CDR3 nucleotides read TGTGCCAGCAGCTTACACAGGGGTATGTATAGCAATCAGCCCCAGCATTTT. Translation gives CASSLHRGMYSNQPQHF. The V gene is TRBV13, the J gene TRBJ1-5; 7 bases fit TRBD1. CDR3 length: 17 amino acids. CDR1 is PRHDT, CDR2 FYEKMQ, per germline (reference sequence). The ends lost 2 bases at V and 0 bases at J; junction bases unmatched: 7.

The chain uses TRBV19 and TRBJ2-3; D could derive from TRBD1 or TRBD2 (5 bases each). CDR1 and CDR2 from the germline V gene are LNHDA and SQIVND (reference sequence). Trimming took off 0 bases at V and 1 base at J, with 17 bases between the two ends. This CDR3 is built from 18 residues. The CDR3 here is CASSIDDPGLGGTDTQYF. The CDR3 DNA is TGTGCCAGTAGTATAGATGATCCCGGGCTGGGGGGCACAGATACGCAGTATTTT. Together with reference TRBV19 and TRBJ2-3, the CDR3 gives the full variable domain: DGGITQSPKYLFRKEGQNVTLSCEQNLNHDAMYWYRQDPGQGLRLIYYSQIVNDFQKGDIAEGYSVSREKKESFPLTVTSAQKNPTAFYLCASSIDDPGLGGTDTQYFGPGTRLTVL.

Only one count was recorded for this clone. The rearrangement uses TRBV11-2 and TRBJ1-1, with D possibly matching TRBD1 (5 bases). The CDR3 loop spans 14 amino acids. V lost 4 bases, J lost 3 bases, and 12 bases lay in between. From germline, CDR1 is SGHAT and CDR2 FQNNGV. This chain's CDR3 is CASSSGPMDTEAFF. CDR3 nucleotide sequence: TGTGCCAGCAGCTCAGGGCCGATGGACACTGAAGCTTTCTTT.

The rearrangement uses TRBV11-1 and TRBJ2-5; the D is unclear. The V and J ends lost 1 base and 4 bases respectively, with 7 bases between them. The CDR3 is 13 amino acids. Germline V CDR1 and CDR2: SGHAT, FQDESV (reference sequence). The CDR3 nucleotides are TGTGCCAGCAGCTTAGAGGAGAGAGAGACCCAGTACTTC. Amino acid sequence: CASSLEERETQYF.

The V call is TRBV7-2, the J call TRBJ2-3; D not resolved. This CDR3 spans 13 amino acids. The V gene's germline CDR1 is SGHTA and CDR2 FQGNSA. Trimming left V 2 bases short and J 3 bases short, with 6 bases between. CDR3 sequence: CASSLWTTDTQYF. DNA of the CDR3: TGTGCCAGCAGCTTATGGACGACAGATACGCAGTATTTT. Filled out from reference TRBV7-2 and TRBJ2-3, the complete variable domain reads GAGVSQSPSNKVTEKGKDVELRCDPISGHTALYWYRQSLGQGLEFLIYFQGNSAPDKSGLPSDRFSAERTGGSVSTLTIQRTQQEDSAVYLCASSLWTTDTQYFGPGTRLTVL.

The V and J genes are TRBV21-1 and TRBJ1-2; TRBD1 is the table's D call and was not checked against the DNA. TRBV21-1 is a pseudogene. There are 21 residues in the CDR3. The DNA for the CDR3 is TGTGCCAGCAGCAAAGCAGGGACAGGCTCTACACCGCCCAATGTTGACTATGGCTACACCTTC. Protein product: CASSKAGTGSTPPNVDYGYTF.

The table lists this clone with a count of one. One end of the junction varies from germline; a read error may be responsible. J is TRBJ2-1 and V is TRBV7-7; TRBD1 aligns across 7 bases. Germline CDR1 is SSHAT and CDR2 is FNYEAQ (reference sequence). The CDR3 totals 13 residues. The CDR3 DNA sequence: TGTGCTAGCAGCCCGACAGGGACCAATGAGCAGTTCTTC. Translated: CASSPTGTNEQFF. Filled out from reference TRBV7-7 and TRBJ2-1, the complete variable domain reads GAGVSQSPRYKVTKRGQDVTLRCDPISSHATLYWYQQALGQGPEFLTYFNYEAQPDKSGLPSDRFSAERPEGSISTLTIQRTEQRDSAMYRCASSPTGTNEQFFGPGTRLTVL.

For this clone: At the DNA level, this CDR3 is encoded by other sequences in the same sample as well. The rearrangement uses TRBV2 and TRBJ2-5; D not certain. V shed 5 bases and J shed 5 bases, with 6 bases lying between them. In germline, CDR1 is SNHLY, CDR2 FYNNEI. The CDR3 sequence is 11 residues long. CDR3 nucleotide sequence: TGTGCCAGCAGTTTACAGGAGACCCAGTACTTC. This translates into CASSLQETQYF.

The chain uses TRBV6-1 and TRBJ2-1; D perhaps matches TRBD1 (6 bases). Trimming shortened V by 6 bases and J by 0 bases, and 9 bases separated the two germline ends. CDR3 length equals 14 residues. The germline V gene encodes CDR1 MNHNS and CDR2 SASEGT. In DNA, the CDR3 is TGTGCCAGCAGGACAGGTCACTCCTACAATGAGCAGTTCTTC. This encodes CASRTGHSYNEQFF.

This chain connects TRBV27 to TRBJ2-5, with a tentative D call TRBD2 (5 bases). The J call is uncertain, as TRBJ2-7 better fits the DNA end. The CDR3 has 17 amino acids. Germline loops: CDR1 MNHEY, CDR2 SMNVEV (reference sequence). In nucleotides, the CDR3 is TGTGCCAGCAGTTTATCCTCCGGGGTCGGAGCCCTCCACGAGCAGTACTTC. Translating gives CASSLSSGVGALHEQYF.

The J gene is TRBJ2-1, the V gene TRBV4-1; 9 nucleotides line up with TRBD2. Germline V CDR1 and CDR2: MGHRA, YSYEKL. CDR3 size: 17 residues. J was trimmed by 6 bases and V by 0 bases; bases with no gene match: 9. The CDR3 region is CASSQERASGNFNEQFF. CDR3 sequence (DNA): TGCGCCAGCAGCCAAGAACGTGCTAGCGGGAATTTCAATGAGCAGTTCTTC.

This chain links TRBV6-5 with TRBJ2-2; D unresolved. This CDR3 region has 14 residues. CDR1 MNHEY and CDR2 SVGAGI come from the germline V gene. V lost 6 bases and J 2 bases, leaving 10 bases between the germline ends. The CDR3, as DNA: TGTGCCAGCAGATCGACGGTTAACACCGGGGAGCTGTTTTTT. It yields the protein CASRSTVNTGELFF.

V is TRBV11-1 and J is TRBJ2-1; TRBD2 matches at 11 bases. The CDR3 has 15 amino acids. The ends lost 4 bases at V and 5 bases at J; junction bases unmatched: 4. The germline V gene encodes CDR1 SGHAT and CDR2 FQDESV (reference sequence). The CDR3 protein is CASSSGLAAHNEQFF. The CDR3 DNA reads TGTGCCAGCAGCTCGGGACTAGCGGCCCACAATGAGCAGTTCTTC.

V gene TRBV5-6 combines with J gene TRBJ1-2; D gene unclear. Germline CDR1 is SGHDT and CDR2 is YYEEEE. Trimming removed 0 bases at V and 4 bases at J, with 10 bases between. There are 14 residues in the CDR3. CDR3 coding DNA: TGTGCCAGCAGCTTGGCCGTCGAGGCCTATGGCTACACCTTC. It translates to CASSLAVEAYGYTF.

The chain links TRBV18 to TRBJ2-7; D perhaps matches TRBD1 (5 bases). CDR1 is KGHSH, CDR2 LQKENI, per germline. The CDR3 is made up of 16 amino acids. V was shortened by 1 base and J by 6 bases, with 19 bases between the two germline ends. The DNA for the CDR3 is TGTGCCAGCTCACCACGGGTGACAGAATTCCGTCGCGAGCAGTACTTC. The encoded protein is CASSPRVTEFRREQYF.

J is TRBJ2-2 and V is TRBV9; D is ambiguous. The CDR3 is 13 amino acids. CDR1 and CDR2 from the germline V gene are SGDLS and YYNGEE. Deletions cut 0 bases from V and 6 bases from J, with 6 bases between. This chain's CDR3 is CASSVVRSGELFF. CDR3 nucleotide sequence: TGTGCCAGCAGCGTAGTACGTTCCGGGGAGCTGTTTTTT.